This record covers a single T cell receptor (beta chain). This sample was included in a study of identical twins. Looked up from germline, CDR1 is SGHRS and CDR2 is YFSETQ. The ends were cut back, 1 base at V and 0 bases at J, with 8 bases in the middle. This CDR3 has 16 residues. TCRdb reprocessed the 5' RACE reads via MiXCR and lists one record per CDR3 protein. The table lists roughly 690,000 distinct CDR3 sequences, 6% to 6.5% of them singletons. The sequencing sample was made of naive T cells sorted from blood. This receptor was identified in a man aged 18-30 years in good health. This sequence joins TRBV5-1 and TRBJ2-6; D is undetermined. CDR3 residues: CASSLPSGSGANVLTF. As DNA, the CDR3 is TGCGCCAGCAGCTTGCCTTCAGGCTCTGGGGCCAACGTCCTGACTTTC.